The TCR beta chain under discussion was sequenced for a study of blood T cells in healthy people across ages. The CDR3 extends over 15 amino acids. The V and J ends lost 5 bases and 5 bases, in that order; junction bases with no gene match: 10. Germline V gene sequence: CDR1 WSHSY, CDR2 SAAADI. The draw of peripheral blood yielded around 9.6 milliliters from each donor. Extractions gave at least 6 micrograms of total RNA per sample. With a J-beta primer mix and a sample-barcoded 5' primer, a second PCR ran about 7 to 12 cycles. The template-switch adaptor, which had 12 random nucleotides, put a tag on each cDNA molecule. TCRdb ran MiXCR on the 5' RACE reads and lists one entry per CDR3 protein. The data show about 690,000 distinct CDR3 sequences, around 38% seen once.

Sequenced material: blood. The receptor comes from a man older than 75 in good health. The chain links TRBV10-2 to TRBJ2-7; TRBD1 matches at 9 bases. Here the CDR3 reads CASSPRGGQGNEQYF. CDR3 in DNA: TGCGCCAGCAGTCCCCGAGGGGGACAGGGCAACGAGCAGTACTTC.